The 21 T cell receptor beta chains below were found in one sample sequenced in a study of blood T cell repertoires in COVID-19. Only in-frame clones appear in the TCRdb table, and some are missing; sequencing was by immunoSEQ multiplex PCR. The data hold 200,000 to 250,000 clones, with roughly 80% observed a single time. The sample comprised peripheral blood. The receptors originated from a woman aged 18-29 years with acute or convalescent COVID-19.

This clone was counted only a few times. Here the CDR3 DNA reads TGTGCCAGCAGTTCCCTCCGGGAGCTGAACACTGAAGCTTTCTTT. Its protein is CASSSLRELNTEAFF. The rearrangement joins TRBV6-2 or TRBV6-3 to TRBJ1-1; D not certain. Germline lookup yields CDR1 MNHEY and CDR2 SVGEGT. The CDR3 covers 15 residues. V was shortened by 4 bases and J by 0 bases, with 12 bases between the two germline ends.

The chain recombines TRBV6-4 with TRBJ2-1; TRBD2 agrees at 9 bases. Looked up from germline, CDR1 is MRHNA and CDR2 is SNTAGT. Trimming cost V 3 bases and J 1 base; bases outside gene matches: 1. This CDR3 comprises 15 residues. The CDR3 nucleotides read TGTGCCAGCAGTGAGGCGGGAGGGTCCTACAATGAGCAGTTCTTC. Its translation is CASSEAGGSYNEQFF.

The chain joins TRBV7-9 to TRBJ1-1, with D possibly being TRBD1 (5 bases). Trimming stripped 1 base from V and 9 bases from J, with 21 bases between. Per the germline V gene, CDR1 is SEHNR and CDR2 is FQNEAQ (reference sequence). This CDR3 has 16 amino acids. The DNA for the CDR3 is TGTGCCAGCAGCTTAGGTTCAGGGTCGAAACATGACAAAGCTTTCTTT. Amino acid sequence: CASSLGSGSKHDKAFF.

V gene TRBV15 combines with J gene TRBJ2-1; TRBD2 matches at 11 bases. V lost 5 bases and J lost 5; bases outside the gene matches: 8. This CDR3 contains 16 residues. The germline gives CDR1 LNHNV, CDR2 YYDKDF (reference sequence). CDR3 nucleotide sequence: TGTGCCACCAGCGGAGCGGGACTAGCGGAACACAATGAGCAGTTCTTC. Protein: CATSGAGLAEHNEQFF.

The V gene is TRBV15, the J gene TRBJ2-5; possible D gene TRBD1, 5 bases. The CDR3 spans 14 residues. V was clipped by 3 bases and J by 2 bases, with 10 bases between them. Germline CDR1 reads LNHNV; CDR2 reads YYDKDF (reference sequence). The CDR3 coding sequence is TGTGCCACCAGCAGGGACAAGAATCAAGAGACCCAGTACTTC. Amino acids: CATSRDKNQETQYF. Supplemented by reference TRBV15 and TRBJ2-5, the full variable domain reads DAMVIQNPRYQVTQFGKPVTLSCSQTLNHNVMYWYQQKSSQAPKLLFHYYDKDFNNEADTPDNFQSRRPNTSFCFLDIRSPGLGDTAMYLCATSRDKNQETQYFGPGTRLLVL.

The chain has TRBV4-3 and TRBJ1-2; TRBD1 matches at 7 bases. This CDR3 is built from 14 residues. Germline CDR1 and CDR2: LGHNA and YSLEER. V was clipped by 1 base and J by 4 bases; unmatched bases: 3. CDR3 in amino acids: CASSQGQGGYGYTF. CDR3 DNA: TGCGCCAGCAGCCAAGGACAGGGTGGCTATGGCTACACCTTC.

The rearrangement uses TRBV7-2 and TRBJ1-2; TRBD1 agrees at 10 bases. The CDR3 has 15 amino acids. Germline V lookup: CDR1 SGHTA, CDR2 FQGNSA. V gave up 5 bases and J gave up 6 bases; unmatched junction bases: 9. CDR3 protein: CASSTSGTGDHGYTF. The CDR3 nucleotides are TGTGCCAGCAGCACCTCCGGGACAGGGGATCATGGCTACACCTTC. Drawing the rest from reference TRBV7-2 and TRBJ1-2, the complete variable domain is GAGVSQSPSNKVTEKGKDVELRCDPISGHTALYWYRQSLGQGLEFLIYFQGNSAPDKSGLPSDRFSAERTGGSVSTLTIQRTQQEDSAVYLCASSTSGTGDHGYTFGSGTRLTVV.

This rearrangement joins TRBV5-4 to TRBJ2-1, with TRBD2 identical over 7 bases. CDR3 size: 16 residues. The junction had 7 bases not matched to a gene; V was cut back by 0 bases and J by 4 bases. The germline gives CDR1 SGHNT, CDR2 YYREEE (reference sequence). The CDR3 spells CASSLASSGAYNEQFF. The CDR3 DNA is TGTGCCAGCAGCTTGGCGTCTAGCGGAGCGTACAATGAGCAGTTCTTC.

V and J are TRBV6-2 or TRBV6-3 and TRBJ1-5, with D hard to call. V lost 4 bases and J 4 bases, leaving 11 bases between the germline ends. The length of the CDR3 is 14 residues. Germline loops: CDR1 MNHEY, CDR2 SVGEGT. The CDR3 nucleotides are TGTGCCAGCAGTTTTTCACATACAAATCAGCCCCAGCATTTT. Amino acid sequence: CASSFSHTNQPQHF.

CDR3: CASSFMGSGSGRQETQYF. The CDR3 nucleotides are TGTGCCAGCAGTTTTATGGGTAGCGGGAGCGGGAGGCAAGAGACCCAGTACTTC. This chain connects TRBV28 to TRBJ2-5, with TRBD2 matching over 9 bases. The trim removed 3 bases at V and 2 bases at J, leaving 13 bases unmatched. Looked up from germline, CDR1 is MDHEN and CDR2 is SYDVKM. This CDR3 contains 18 residues.

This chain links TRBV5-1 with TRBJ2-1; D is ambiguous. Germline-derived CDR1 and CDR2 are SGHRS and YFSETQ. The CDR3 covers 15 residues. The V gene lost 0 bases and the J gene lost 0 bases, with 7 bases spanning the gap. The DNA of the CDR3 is TGCGCCAGCAGCTTGGTGGCAGTCTCCTACAATGAGCAGTTCTTC. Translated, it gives CASSLVAVSYNEQFF. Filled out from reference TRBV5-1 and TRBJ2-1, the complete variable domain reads KAGVTQTPRYLIKTRGQQVTLSCSPISGHRSVSWYQQTPGQGLQFLFEYFSETQRNKGNFPGRFSGRQFSNSRSEMNVSTLELGDSALYLCASSLVAVSYNEQFFGPGTRLTVL.

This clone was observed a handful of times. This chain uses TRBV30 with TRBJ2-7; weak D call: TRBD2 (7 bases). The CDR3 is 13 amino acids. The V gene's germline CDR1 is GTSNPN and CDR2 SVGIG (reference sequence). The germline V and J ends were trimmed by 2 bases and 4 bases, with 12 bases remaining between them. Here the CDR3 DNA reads TGTGCCTGGAGTTTAGGGGGGGCGTACGAGCAGTACTTC. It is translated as CAWSLGGAYEQYF.

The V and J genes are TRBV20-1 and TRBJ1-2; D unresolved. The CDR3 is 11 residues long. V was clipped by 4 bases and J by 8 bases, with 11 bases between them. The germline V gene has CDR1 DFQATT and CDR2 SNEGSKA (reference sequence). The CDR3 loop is CSATPGSGYTF. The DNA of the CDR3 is TGCAGTGCTACCCCGGGATCCGGCTACACCTTC.

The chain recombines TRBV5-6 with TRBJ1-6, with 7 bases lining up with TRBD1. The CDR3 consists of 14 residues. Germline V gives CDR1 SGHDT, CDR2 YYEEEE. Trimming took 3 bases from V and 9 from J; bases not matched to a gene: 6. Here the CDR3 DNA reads TGTGCCAGCAGCTGGGACAGTCCGTCTTCACCCCTCCACTTT. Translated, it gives CASSWDSPSSPLHF.

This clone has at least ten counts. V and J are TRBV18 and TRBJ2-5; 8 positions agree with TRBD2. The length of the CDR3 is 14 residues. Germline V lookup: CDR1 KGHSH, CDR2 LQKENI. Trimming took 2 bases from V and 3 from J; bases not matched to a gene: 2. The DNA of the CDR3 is TGTGCCAGCTCACCAAGTAGCGGGGAAGAGACCCAGTACTTC. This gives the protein CASSPSSGEETQYF.

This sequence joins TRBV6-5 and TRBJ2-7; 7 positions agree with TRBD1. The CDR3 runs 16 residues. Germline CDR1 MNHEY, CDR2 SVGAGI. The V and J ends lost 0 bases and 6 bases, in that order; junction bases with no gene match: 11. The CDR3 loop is CASSYSSTGELGEQYF. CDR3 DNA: TGTGCCAGCAGTTACTCGAGCACAGGGGAGCTTGGCGAGCAGTACTTC.

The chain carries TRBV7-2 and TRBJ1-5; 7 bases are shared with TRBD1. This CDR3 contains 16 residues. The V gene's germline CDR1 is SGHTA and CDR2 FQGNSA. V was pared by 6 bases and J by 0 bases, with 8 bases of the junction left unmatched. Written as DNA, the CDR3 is TGTGCCAGCAGTCGTACAGGGGACAATAGCAATCAGCCCCAGCATTTT. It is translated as CASSRTGDNSNQPQHF.

The CDR3 nucleotides are TGTGCCACCAGCAGAGATTTGGGACTAGCTAACTCAGGCGACTACGAGCAGTACTTC. It yields the protein CATSRDLGLANSGDYEQYF. J is TRBJ2-7 and V is TRBV15; 9 bases align to TRBD2. In germline, CDR1 is LNHNV, CDR2 YYDKDF (reference sequence). The J segment lost 3 bases and the V segment lost 0 bases, leaving 15 bases of the junction unmatched. The CDR3 is 19 residues long. Supplemented by reference TRBV15 and TRBJ2-7, the full variable domain reads DAMVIQNPRYQVTQFGKPVTLSCSQTLNHNVMYWYQQKSSQAPKLLFHYYDKDFNNEADTPDNFQSRRPNTSFCFLDIRSPGLGDTAMYLCATSRDLGLANSGDYEQYFGPGTRLTVT.

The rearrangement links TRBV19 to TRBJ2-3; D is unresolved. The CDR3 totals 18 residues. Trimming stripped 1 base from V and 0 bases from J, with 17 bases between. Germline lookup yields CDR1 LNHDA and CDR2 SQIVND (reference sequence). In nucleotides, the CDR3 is TGTGCCAGTAGTATAGTAGCCTCGGCCCTCTTTAGCACAGATACGCAGTATTTT. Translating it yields CASSIVASALFSTDTQYF.

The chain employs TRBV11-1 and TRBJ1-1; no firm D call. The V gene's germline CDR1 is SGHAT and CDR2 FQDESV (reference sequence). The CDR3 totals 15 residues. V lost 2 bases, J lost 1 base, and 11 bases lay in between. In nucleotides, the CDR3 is TGTGCCAGCAGCTTATGGTCAGGCCGGAACACTGAAGCTTTCTTT. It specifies CASSLWSGRNTEAFF.

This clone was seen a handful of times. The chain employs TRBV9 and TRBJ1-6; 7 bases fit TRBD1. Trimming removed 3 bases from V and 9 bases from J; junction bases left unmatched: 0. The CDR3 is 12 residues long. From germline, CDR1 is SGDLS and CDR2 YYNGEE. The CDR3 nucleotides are TGTGCCAGCAGCGGGGACAGTTCACCCCTCCACTTT. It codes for CASSGDSSPLHF.